This TCR beta chain was sequenced in a study of OX40 agonist ivuxolimab in advanced cancers. Background for the entire study: Ivuxolimab was a fully human IgG2 agonistic monoclonal antibody targeting the costimulatory receptor OX40 (CD134). Intravenous ivuxolimab was administered to patients every 2 weeks at six dose levels: 0.01, 0.1, 0.3, 1.5, 3 and 10 mg/kg. Among the roughly 54 dose-escalation patients, some 19 had hepatocellular carcinoma, about 15 melanoma, 9 renal cell carcinoma and 9 head and neck cancer. The dose-escalation cohort was 82.7% male with a mean age of about 60 years, ranging from roughly 20 to 80. Patients were allowed to have had prior anti-PD-1, anti-PD-L1 or anti-CTLA-4 therapy, and less than 45% of the dose-escalation patients had previously received checkpoint inhibitors. Partial responses occurred in three dose-escalation patients, of whom one had hepatocellular carcinoma and two had cutaneous melanoma. The point of sequencing TCRbeta in the periphery was to test whether ivuxolimab changed TCR sequence diversity and drove clonal T-cell expansion. The paper covers the monotherapy dose-escalation part of the phase I ivuxolimab trial, which included N of about 50 patients.

Patients with autoimmune disease history or receiving systemic immunosuppression were excluded from the trial. In every dose cohort, peripheral blood was drawn for TCR sequencing at baseline, cycle 4 day 1, and cycle 7 day 1. Samples were obtained from an open-label, multicenter, first-in-human phase I dose-escalation trial of ivuxolimab. Adults with locally advanced or metastatic head and neck squamous cell, hepatocellular, melanoma or renal cell carcinoma were enrolled in the trial. Before TCR sequencing, CD4+ T cells and CD8+ T cells were sorted from peripheral blood as separate populations. CDR1 and CDR2, per the germline V gene (reference sequence), are GTSNPN and SVGIG. The CDR3, cysteine through phenylalanine, is 15 amino acids long. Of all the DNA, just the CDR3 is kept, 45 bases in frame from base 1. V is trimmed back by 0 bases and J by 5 bases, and the junction contains 9 bases that no gene match accounts for.

On the study overall, not on this receptor specifically: The antigen specificity of the clonally expanded peripheral T cells was not determined. Low levels of normalized T-cell clonal expansion were also shown by some nonresponding patients. After ivuxolimab, expanded clones were on average more numerous among CD8+ T cells than among CD4+ T cells. At doses of 0.1 to 3.0 mg/kg, clonal expansion of both CD4+ and CD8+ T cells in blood was seen between baseline and week 6. In the 0.1-3.0 mg/kg groups, partial responders had among the lowest normalized peripheral clonal expansion, particularly in CD8+ T cells.

About this clone: The antigen it binds to is not known. Per-base quality was not reported, and no clone a single base away is much larger than it.

For sequencing of the TCRbeta CDR3 region, genomic DNA was extracted from the sorted cells. The immunoSEQ Assay was used to sequence the TCRbeta CDR3 regions. TCRdb mirrors the immuneACCESS table, restricted to in-frame sequences. Some clones are absent from its copies; in checked studies, under half trace to an unresolved V gene, and the reason for the others is unknown. The sample table contains around 82,000 clones; only one count was recorded for around 90% of them. The ten largest clones take up roughly 0.71% of the sample. The material sequenced was CD4+ or CD8+ T cells sorted from blood, taken in a trial of the OX40 agonist ivuxolimab. This chain is built from TRBV30 and TRBJ2-5; 7 bases in the middle match TRBD2. This TCR was recovered from an adult with an advanced solid tumor such as melanoma, head and neck, liver or kidney cancer. The nucleotide sequence reads TGTGCCTGGAGTGTACCGCGGGAGTTTACGGAGACCCAGTACTTC. Its amino acids are CAWSVPREFTETQYF.